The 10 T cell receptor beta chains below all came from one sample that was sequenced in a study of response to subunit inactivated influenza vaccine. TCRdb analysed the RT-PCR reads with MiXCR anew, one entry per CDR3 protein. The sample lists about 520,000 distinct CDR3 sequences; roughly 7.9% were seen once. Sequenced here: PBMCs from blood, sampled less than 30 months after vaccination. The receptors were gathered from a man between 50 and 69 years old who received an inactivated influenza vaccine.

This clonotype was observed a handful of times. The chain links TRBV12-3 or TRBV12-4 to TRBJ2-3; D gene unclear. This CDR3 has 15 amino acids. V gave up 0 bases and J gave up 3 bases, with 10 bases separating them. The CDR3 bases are TGTGCCAGCAGTTTAGCGGGCAGGCGGACAGATACGCAGTATTTT. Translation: CASSLAGRRTDTQYF.

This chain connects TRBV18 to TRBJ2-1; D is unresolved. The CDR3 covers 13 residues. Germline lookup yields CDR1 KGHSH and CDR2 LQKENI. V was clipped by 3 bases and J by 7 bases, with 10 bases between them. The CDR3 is CASSPGLENEQFF. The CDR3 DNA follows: TGTGCCAGCTCACCGGGTTTGGAGAATGAGCAGTTCTTC.

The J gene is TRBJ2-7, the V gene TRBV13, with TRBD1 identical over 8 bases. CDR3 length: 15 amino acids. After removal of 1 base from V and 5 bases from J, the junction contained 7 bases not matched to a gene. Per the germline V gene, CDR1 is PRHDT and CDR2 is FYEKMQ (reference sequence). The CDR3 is CASSLASGGKNEQYF. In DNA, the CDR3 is TGTGCCAGCAGCTTAGCGTCAGGGGGCAAGAACGAGCAGTACTTC.

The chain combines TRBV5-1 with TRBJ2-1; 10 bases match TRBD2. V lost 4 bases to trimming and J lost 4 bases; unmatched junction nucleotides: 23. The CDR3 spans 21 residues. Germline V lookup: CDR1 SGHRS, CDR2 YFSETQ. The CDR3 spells CASSPTIAGGQPVPYYNEQFF. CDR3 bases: TGCGCCAGCAGCCCAACCATAGCGGGGGGCCAGCCAGTACCTTATTACAATGAGCAGTTCTTC.

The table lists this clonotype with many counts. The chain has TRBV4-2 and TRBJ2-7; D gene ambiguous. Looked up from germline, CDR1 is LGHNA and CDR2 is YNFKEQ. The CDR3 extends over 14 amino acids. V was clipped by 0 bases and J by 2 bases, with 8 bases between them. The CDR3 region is CASSQDGRPYEQYF. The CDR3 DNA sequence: TGTGCCAGCAGCCAAGATGGCAGGCCCTACGAGCAGTACTTC.

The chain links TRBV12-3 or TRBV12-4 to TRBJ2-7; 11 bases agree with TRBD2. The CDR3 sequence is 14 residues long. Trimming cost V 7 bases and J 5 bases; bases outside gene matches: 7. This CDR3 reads CASTISGGAHEQYF. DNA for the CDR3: TGTGCCAGCACTATTAGCGGGGGGGCCCACGAGCAGTACTTC.

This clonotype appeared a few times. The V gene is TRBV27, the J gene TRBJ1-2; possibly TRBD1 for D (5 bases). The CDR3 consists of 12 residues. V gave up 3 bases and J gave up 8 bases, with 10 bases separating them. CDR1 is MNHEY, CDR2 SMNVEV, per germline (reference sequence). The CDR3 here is CASSLRGGGYTF. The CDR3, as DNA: TGTGCCAGCAGTTTGAGGGGAGGCGGCTACACCTTC.

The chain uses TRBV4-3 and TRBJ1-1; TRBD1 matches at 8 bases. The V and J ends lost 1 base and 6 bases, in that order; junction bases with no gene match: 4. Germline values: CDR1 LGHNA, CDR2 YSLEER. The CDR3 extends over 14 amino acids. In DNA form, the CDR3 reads TGCGCCAGCAGCCAAGGACAGGGGCTCGCTGAAGCTTTCTTT. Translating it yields CASSQGQGLAEAFF.

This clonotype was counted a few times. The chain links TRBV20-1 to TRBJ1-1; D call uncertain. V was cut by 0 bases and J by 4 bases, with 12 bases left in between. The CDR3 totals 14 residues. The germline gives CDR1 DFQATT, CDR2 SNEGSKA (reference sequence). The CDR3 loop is CSARDKLRFTEAFF. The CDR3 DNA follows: TGCAGTGCTAGAGATAAATTGAGGTTCACTGAAGCTTTCTTT.

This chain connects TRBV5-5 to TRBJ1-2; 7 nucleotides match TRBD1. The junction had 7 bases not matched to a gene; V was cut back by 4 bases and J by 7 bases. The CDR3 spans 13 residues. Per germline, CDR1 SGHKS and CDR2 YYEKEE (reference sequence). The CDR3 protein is CASSVTGETGYTF. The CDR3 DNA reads TGTGCCAGCAGCGTCACAGGGGAAACTGGCTACACCTTC. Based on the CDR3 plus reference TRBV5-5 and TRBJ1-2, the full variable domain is DAGVTQSPTHLIKTRGQQVTLRCSPISGHKSVSWYQQVLGQGPQFIFQYYEKEERGRGNFPDRFSARQFPNYSSELNVNALLLGDSALYLCASSVTGETGYTFGSGTRLTVV.